This T cell receptor (beta chain) was identified during a study of cytotoxic CD8 clonotypes in ibrutinib-treated CLL. Clones were sequenced by immunoSEQ multiplex PCR, and TCRdb holds only the in-frame ones, with some missing. Of fewer than 150,000 clones in the sample, less than 90% were seen once. Trimming removed 7 bases from V and 1 base from J; junction bases left unmatched: 4. Looked up from germline, CDR1 is WNHNN and CDR2 is SYGVQD (reference sequence). The CDR3 extends over 16 amino acids. Regarding the study as a whole: Clonality measured at baseline exceeded age-matched healthy donors, tracking circulating CD8+ T-cell counts. Public clonotypes, rarely seen, contracted or held steady on treatment.

Turning to this clone: Its specificity is unknown.

The clonotype comes from a human donor with chronic lymphocytic leukemia. This chain joins TRBV10-1 and TRBJ2-2; 12 nucleotides agree with TRBD2. The source material was PBMCs, sampled after 24 months of ibrutinib treatment. The CDR3 DNA is TGCGCCAGCACCGGGACTAGCGGGCAGAACACCGGGGAGCTGTTTTTT. Its translation: CASTGTSGQNTGELFF.